The 18 T cell receptor beta chains listed next were all sequenced from one sample in a study of cytomegalovirus exposure and HLA in healthy donors. Sequencing used immunoSEQ multiplex PCR; TCRdb keeps in-frame clones, though not all of them. The sample contains hundreds of thousands of clones, around 78% of which appear only once. The sequenced sample was PBMCs. The origin of the receptors is a woman younger than 35 in good health and CMV-seronegative.

The sample holds one count of this clone. The chain couples TRBV28 to TRBJ2-1; the D is unclear. This CDR3 spans 14 amino acids. With 2 bases removed from V and 4 bases from J, the gap between germline ends came to 9 bases. The germline gives CDR1 MDHEN, CDR2 SYDVKM. CDR3: CASSLQVGYNEQFF. The CDR3 nucleotides read TGTGCCAGCAGTTTACAAGTGGGGTACAATGAGCAGTTCTTC.

This chain uses TRBV5-1 with TRBJ2-1, with 8 bases fitting TRBD2. Germline V gives CDR1 SGHRS, CDR2 YFSETQ. V lost 0 bases and J lost 8; bases outside the gene matches: 13. CDR3 length: 17 residues. The CDR3 bases are TGCGCCAGCAGCTTGGCCGTCATCGGGAGGGCCGTAGATGAGCAGTTCTTC. Amino acid sequence: CASSLAVIGRAVDEQFF.

This chain joins TRBV5-1 and TRBJ2-5; 10 nucleotides match TRBD2. The CDR3 has 19 amino acids. After removal of 1 base from V and 4 bases from J, the junction contained 16 bases not matched to a gene. In germline, CDR1 is SGHRS, CDR2 YFSETQ. The CDR3 bases are TGCGCCAGCAGCTTGTTCTCGCTAGCGGGAGCTGGTGGGAGAGAGACCCAGTACTTC. This gives the protein CASSLFSLAGAGGRETQYF.

Notes on this clone: Other DNA sequences in this specimen translate into the identical CDR3. The chain combines TRBV6-5 with TRBJ1-2; no firm D call. CDR3 size: 14 residues. The germline CDR1 and CDR2 sequences are MNHEY and SVGAGI. The V gene lost 0 bases and the J gene lost 2 bases, with 7 bases spanning the gap. The CDR3, as DNA: TGTGCCAGCAGTTACTCGCGGGGAAACTATGGCTACACCTTC. It translates to CASSYSRGNYGYTF.

The chain employs TRBV28 and TRBJ1-1, with TRBD1 identical over 9 bases. There are 16 residues in the CDR3. The germline V gene has CDR1 MDHEN and CDR2 SYDVKM. The V and J ends lost 5 bases and 5 bases, in that order; junction bases with no gene match: 12. The CDR3 nucleotides are TGTGCCAGCAGTAACCTCGGGACAGGGCGGGTAACTGAAGCTTTCTTT. Amino acids: CASSNLGTGRVTEAFF.

The chain employs TRBV28 and TRBJ2-7; D perhaps matches TRBD2 (6 bases). The V end was cut by 3 bases, the J end by 3 bases, with 21 bases between. CDR1 MDHEN and CDR2 SYDVKM come from the germline V gene. This CDR3 is built from 17 residues. CDR3 residues: CASSFSVFRLDFYEQYF. CDR3 bases: TGTGCCAGCAGTTTTTCGGTCTTTCGACTAGACTTCTACGAGCAGTACTTC.

The chain carries TRBV5-1 and TRBJ2-7, with unresolved D. The CDR3 has 14 residues. Trimming took off 0 bases at V and 3 bases at J, with 10 bases between the two ends. CDR1 is SGHRS and CDR2 is YFSETQ in the germline V gene. CDR3 DNA: TGCGCCAGCAGCTTGGCCAACAGTGACTACGAGCAGTACTTC. Protein: CASSLANSDYEQYF.

The rearrangement links TRBV20-1 to TRBJ2-1, with a tentative D call TRBD1 (5 bases). Trimming cost V 6 bases and J 7 bases, with 7 bases left between them. CDR3 length equals 10 residues. CDR1 is DFQATT and CDR2 is SNEGSKA in the germline V gene (reference sequence). The CDR3 bases are TGCAGTGCCAAGGGGAATGAGCAGTTCTTC. This encodes CSAKGNEQFF.

This clone was seen a handful of times. The rearrangement joins TRBV6-1 to TRBJ1-6, with 7 bases identical to TRBD1. CDR3 length: 12 residues. Trimming took 8 bases from V and 9 from J; bases not matched to a gene: 4. Germline V gene data show CDR1 as MNHNS and CDR2 as SASEGT. The CDR3, as DNA: TGTGCCAGCCGACAGGGTTTTTCACCCCTCCACTTT. Amino acids: CASRQGFSPLHF.

The J gene is TRBJ2-1, the V gene TRBV4-1, with D unresolved. The germline V and J ends were trimmed by 1 base and 10 bases, with 17 bases remaining between them. The CDR3 has 15 residues. The germline gives CDR1 MGHRA, CDR2 YSYEKL. For the CDR3, the DNA is TGCGCCAGCAGCCAAGGGGTTAATAATCTTCTCGAGCAGTTCTTC. Its translation: CASSQGVNNLLEQFF.

The chain recombines TRBV28 with TRBJ2-7; D possibly uses TRBD1 or TRBD2 (5 bases each). Germline V gene data show CDR1 as MDHEN and CDR2 as SYDVKM. V lost 6 bases, J lost 4 bases, and 22 bases lay in between. The CDR3 has 16 amino acids. The chain's CDR3 is CASSSHGTGVRYEQYF. In nucleotides, the CDR3 is TGTGCCAGCAGCTCTCATGGGACCGGAGTGAGGTACGAGCAGTACTTC.

V usage is TRBV4-1 and J usage is TRBJ2-7; maybe TRBD2 (5 bases). Germline assignment: CDR1 MGHRA and CDR2 YSYEKL. The CDR3 is 15 residues long. Trimming shortened V by 3 bases and J by 0 bases, and 12 bases separated the two germline ends. CDR3 sequence: CASSHPAGDSYEQYF. The CDR3 DNA sequence: TGCGCCAGCAGCCACCCCGCCGGGGACTCCTACGAGCAGTACTTC.

This clone was seen more than once but under ten times. The rearrangement links TRBV7-3 to TRBJ2-5; D might be TRBD1 or TRBD2, each matching 6 bases. The V gene's germline CDR1 is SGHTA and CDR2 FQGTGA. The length of the CDR3 is 14 residues. Trimming pared 2 bases from V and 0 bases from J, leaving 7 bases between. CDR3 protein: CASSLGGHQETQYF. CDR3 nucleotides: TGTGCCAGCAGCTTAGGGGGGCACCAAGAGACCCAGTACTTC.

A single count supports this clone. J is TRBJ1-5 and V is TRBV5-1, with 11 bases aligning to TRBD1. Germline CDR1 reads SGHRS; CDR2 reads YFSETQ. Losses at the gene ends were 4 bases for V and 1 base for J; bases not matched to a gene: 4. The CDR3 has 16 residues. CDR3 DNA sequence: TGCGCCAGCAGCCGGGGGACAGGGGGAAGCAATCAGCCCCAGCATTTT. This sequence encodes CASSRGTGGSNQPQHF. Drawing the rest from reference TRBV5-1 and TRBJ1-5, the complete variable domain is KAGVTQTPRYLIKTRGQQVTLSCSPISGHRSVSWYQQTPGQGLQFLFEYFSETQRNKGNFPGRFSGRQFSNSRSEMNVSTLELGDSALYLCASSRGTGGSNQPQHFGDGTRLSIL.

The chain carries TRBV30 and TRBJ2-1; 8 nucleotides line up with TRBD2. Germline-derived CDR1 and CDR2 are GTSNPN and SVGIG (reference sequence). This CDR3 is built from 14 residues. Trimming took 2 bases from V and 5 from J; bases not matched to a gene: 5. Here the CDR3 DNA reads TGTGCCTGGAGTACTAGCGGCCTCCACAATGAGCAGTTCTTC. It encodes CAWSTSGLHNEQFF.

The chain is built from TRBV21-1 and TRBJ1-1; TRBD1 is taken as the D call from the table, unchecked against the DNA. TRBV21-1 is a pseudogene segment. The CDR3 length is 12 residues. The CDR3 is CAPDPGNTEAFF. The DNA for the CDR3 is TGTGCCCCCGACCCAGGGAACACTGAAGCTTTCTTT.

V and J are TRBV6-6 and TRBJ1-3, with D tentatively TRBD1 (6 bases). The germline gives CDR1 MNHNY, CDR2 SVGAGI (reference sequence). The V and J ends lost 6 bases and 0 bases respectively, with 6 bases between them. The CDR3 spans 13 residues. CDR3: CASRQGSGNTIYF. DNA for the CDR3: TGTGCCAGCAGACAGGGCTCTGGAAACACCATATATTTT.

This clone appeared a few times. V gene TRBV6-1 combines with J gene TRBJ2-7, with TRBD1 identical over 9 bases. In germline, CDR1 is MNHNS, CDR2 SASEGT. The CDR3 totals 14 residues. The V gene end was trimmed by 8 bases and the J gene end by 2 bases; junction bases not matched to a gene: 7. The CDR3, as DNA: TGTGCCAGCGGGGGACAGGGCATCCCCTACGAGCAGTACTTC. Translated: CASGGQGIPYEQYF.